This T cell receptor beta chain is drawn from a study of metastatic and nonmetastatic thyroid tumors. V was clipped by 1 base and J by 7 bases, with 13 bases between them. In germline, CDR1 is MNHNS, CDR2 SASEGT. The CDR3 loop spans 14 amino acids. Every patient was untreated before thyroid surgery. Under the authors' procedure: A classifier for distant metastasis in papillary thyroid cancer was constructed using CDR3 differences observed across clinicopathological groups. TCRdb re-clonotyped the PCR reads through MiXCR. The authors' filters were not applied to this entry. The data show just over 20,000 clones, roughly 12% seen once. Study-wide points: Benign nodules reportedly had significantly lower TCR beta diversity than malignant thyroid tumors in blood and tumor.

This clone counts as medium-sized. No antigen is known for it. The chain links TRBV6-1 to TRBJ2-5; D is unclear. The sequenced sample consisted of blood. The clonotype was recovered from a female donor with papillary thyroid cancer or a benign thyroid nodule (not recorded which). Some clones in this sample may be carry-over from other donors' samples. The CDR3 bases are TGTGCCAGCAGTGAAGAAACCTCCTGGGGGACCCAGTACTTC. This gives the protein CASSEETSWGTQYF.